This is a list of T cell receptor beta chains from one sample in a study of regulatory T cells in long-lasting Graves disease. TCRdb fed the multiplex PCR reads into MiXCR, producing one record per CDR3 protein. The sample lists hundreds of thousands of distinct CDR3 sequences, around 30% occurring once. This material consisted of peripheral blood mononuclear cells (PBMCs), taken when the disease was refractory, from a patient treated with antithyroid drugs. The source of these receptors is a female donor with Graves disease. The CDR3 runs from the conserved cysteine through the conserved F or W. The D gene is left open where the match is weak. Not all rows give a size; the values are once, few, many and, for expanded clones, a class.

CDR3 DNA: TGTGCCAGCAGCTTAACCCCATTTGAAGCTTTCTTT
CDR3 protein: CASSLTPFEAFF
D gene: .
J gene: TRBJ1-1
V gene: TRBV13
clone size: many

CDR3 DNA: TGTGCCAGCAGTTCCGGGACAGTTCTCATCCTGGGCACTGAAGCTTTCTTT
CDR3 protein: CASSSGTVLILGTEAFF
D gene: TRBD1
J gene: TRBJ1-1
V gene: TRBV28
clone size: many

CDR3 DNA: TGTGCCGGGACTAGCGGGTCTTCCTACGAGCAGTACTTC
CDR3 protein: CAGTSGSSYEQYF
D gene: TRBD2
J gene: TRBJ2-7
V gene: TRBV6-1
clone size: few

CDR3 DNA: TGTGCCAGCAGTTACTCGACAGGTAGAACCTACGAGCAGTACTTC
CDR3 protein: CASSYSTGRTYEQYF
D gene: .
J gene: TRBJ2-7
V gene: TRBV6-2/TRBV6-3
clone size: few

CDR3 DNA: TGTGCCACCAGCGAGGACAGGGACGAGACCCAGTACTTC
CDR3 protein: CATSEDRDETQYF
D gene: TRBD1
J gene: TRBJ2-5
V gene: TRBV15
clone size: few

CDR3 DNA: TGCAGCGTTGAGGGGGTACGAGGACCTAACTATGGCTACACCTTC
CDR3 protein: CSVEGVRGPNYGYTF
D gene: .
J gene: TRBJ1-2
V gene: TRBV29-1
clone size: .

CDR3 DNA: TGTGCCAGCAGTCCTCATACAGGGAACACTGAAGCTTTCTTT
CDR3 protein: CASSPHTGNTEAFF
D gene: .
J gene: TRBJ1-1
V gene: TRBV2
clone size: many

CDR3 DNA: TGTGCCAGCAGCTTCCGGGGGACCGGGAATTCACCCCTCCACTTT
CDR3 protein: CASSFRGTGNSPLHF
D gene: .
J gene: TRBJ1-6
V gene: TRBV5-6
clone size: .

CDR3 DNA: TGTGCCAGCAGCCCACGTGGGGATAGAGCCTACGAGCAGTACTTC
CDR3 protein: CASSPRGDRAYEQYF
D gene: .
J gene: TRBJ2-7
V gene: TRBV7-9
clone size: .

CDR3 DNA: TGTGCCAGCAGTTTCGGAGGGGGCGCGACTGAAGCTTTCTTT
CDR3 protein: CASSFGGGATEAFF
D gene: TRBD1
J gene: TRBJ1-1
V gene: TRBV12-3/TRBV12-4
clone size: many

CDR3 DNA: TGTGCCAGCAGGGCTCACACTGAAGCTTTCTTT
CDR3 protein: CASRAHTEAFF
D gene: .
J gene: TRBJ1-1
V gene: TRBV12-3/TRBV12-4
clone size: few

CDR3 DNA: TGTGCCAGCAGTGAAAATTTGGCGGGAGCAGGCGAGACCCAGTACTTC
CDR3 protein: CASSENLAGAGETQYF
D gene: TRBD2
J gene: TRBJ2-5
V gene: TRBV6-1
clone size: .

CDR3 DNA: TGTGCCAGCAGTTTCAGAGGGGAGAATCAGCCCCAGCATTTT
CDR3 protein: CASSFRGENQPQHF
D gene: .
J gene: TRBJ1-5
V gene: TRBV12-3/TRBV12-4
clone size: many

CDR3 DNA: TGTGCCAGCAGTTCATGGAGGGGCAGCAACACTGAAGCTTTCTTT
CDR3 protein: CASSSWRGSNTEAFF
D gene: .
J gene: TRBJ1-1
V gene: TRBV27
clone size: .

CDR3 DNA: TGTGCCACCAGGAGGATCTATGGCTACACCTTC
CDR3 protein: CATRRIYGYTF
D gene: .
J gene: TRBJ1-2
V gene: TRBV6-2/TRBV6-3
clone size: .

CDR3 DNA: TGTGCCAGCAGCCCCCGGGCCCCCGGGGAGCTGTTTTTT
CDR3 protein: CASSPRAPGELFF
D gene: .
J gene: TRBJ2-2
V gene: TRBV3-1
clone size: once

CDR3 DNA: TGTGCCAGCTCCGGGACTGCAAACGAGCAGTACTTC
CDR3 protein: CASSGTANEQYF
D gene: .
J gene: TRBJ2-7
V gene: TRBV6-1
clone size: few

CDR3 DNA: TGTGCCAGCAGTTACGGTGAGGGGGCGACCACCTACGAGCAGTACTTC
CDR3 protein: CASSYGEGATTYEQYF
D gene: TRBD1
J gene: TRBJ2-7
V gene: TRBV6-5
clone size: many

CDR3 DNA: TGTGCCAGCGGCACGTGGGGTGATTCACCCCTCCACTTT
CDR3 protein: CASGTWGDSPLHF
D gene: .
J gene: TRBJ1-6
V gene: TRBV27
clone size: many

CDR3 DNA: TGTGCCAGCAGTGATACTAGCCAGGCTGAAGCTTTCTTT
CDR3 protein: CASSDTSQAEAFF
D gene: .
J gene: TRBJ1-1
V gene: TRBV6-1
clone size: .

CDR3 DNA: TGCAGTGCTAGCGGGGACAGGGGGCGCACCGGGGAGCTGTTTTTT
CDR3 protein: CSASGDRGRTGELFF
D gene: TRBD1
J gene: TRBJ2-2
V gene: TRBV20-1
clone size: few

CDR3 DNA: TGTGCCAGCAGTGCACGTCGGGGAGGATTACATGGCTACACCTTC
CDR3 protein: CASSARRGGLHGYTF
D gene: .
J gene: TRBJ1-2
V gene: TRBV12-3/TRBV12-4
clone size: many

CDR3 DNA: TGTGCCAGCAGTGATGTACGACAGGGGGACACCGGGGAGCTGTTTTTT
CDR3 protein: CASSDVRQGDTGELFF
D gene: TRBD1
J gene: TRBJ2-2
V gene: TRBV25-1
clone size: .

CDR3 DNA: TGTGCCAGCCTCACTCGGCGGGGGGATGACGAAAAACTGTTTTTT
CDR3 protein: CASLTRRGDDEKLFF
D gene: .
J gene: TRBJ1-4
V gene: TRBV28
clone size: .